Shown below are 15 T cell receptor beta chains from a single sample sequenced in a study of T cells in localized non-small cell lung cancer. Only in-frame clones appear in the TCRdb table, and some are missing; sequencing was by immunoSEQ multiplex PCR. There are almost 40,000 clones in the sample; about 85% occur only once, and 30% to 40% lies in the top ten. Sequenced here: PBMCs, sampled before any cancer treatment. Receptors originate from a woman aged 40-69 years with stage II squamous cell lung carcinoma.

This chain links TRBV4-1 with TRBJ1-5; 7 bases are shared with TRBD1. With V trimmed by 3 bases and J by 6 bases, 5 bases remained unmatched. There are 14 residues in the CDR3. CDR1 and CDR2 (germline): MGHRA, YSYEKL. DNA for the CDR3: TGCGCCAGCAGCCAGACAGGGCCAGGTCAGCCCCAGCATTTT. It encodes CASSQTGPGQPQHF.

V gene TRBV13 combines with J gene TRBJ1-1, with 10 bases fitting TRBD1. CDR3 length: 17 amino acids. V lost 4 bases to trimming and J lost 7 bases; unmatched junction nucleotides: 15. The germline CDR1 and CDR2 sequences are PRHDT and FYEKMQ (reference sequence). The CDR3 here is CASSSPGQGPARHEAFF. The CDR3 DNA sequence: TGTGCCAGCAGCTCCCCGGGACAGGGGCCGGCCCGCCATGAAGCTTTCTTT.

This rearrangement joins TRBV7-9 to TRBJ1-2; no clear D. This CDR3 region has 16 residues. V was trimmed by 5 bases and J by 0 bases, leaving 16 bases between them. The germline V gene encodes CDR1 SEHNR and CDR2 FQNEAQ (reference sequence). The CDR3 sequence is CASSQDAGYTNYGYTF. CDR3 coding DNA: TGTGCCAGCAGCCAAGACGCAGGCTACACTAACTATGGCTACACCTTC.

The chain employs TRBV10-1 and TRBJ2-2; weak D call: TRBD1 (6 bases). CDR3 length: 15 residues. The germline CDR1 and CDR2 sequences are WNHNN and SYGVQD (reference sequence). The V and J ends lost 0 bases and 2 bases respectively, with 7 bases between them. The CDR3 protein is CASSESDSNTGELFF. The CDR3 DNA is TGCGCCAGCAGTGAGTCGGACAGCAACACCGGGGAGCTGTTTTTT.

In its sample, this clone is medium-sized (0.01 to 0.1%). The chain combines TRBV7-6 with TRBJ2-1, with a possible D match to TRBD2 (5 bases). V shed 0 bases and J shed 0 bases, with 9 bases lying between them. This CDR3 contains 16 residues. Germline V CDR1 and CDR2: SGHVS, FNYEAQ. The CDR3 coding sequence is TGTGCCAGCAGCTTAGCGGGAGCCAACTCCTACAATGAGCAGTTCTTC. Translating gives CASSLAGANSYNEQFF. Drawing the rest from reference TRBV7-6 and TRBJ2-1, the complete variable domain is GAGVSQSPRYKVTKRGQDVALRCDPISGHVSLYWYRQALGQGPEFLTYFNYEAQQDKSGLPNDRFSAERPEGSISTLTIQRTEQRDSAMYRCASSLAGANSYNEQFFGPGTRLTVL.

This chain connects TRBV28 to TRBJ1-1; D may be TRBD1 (5 bases). Germline CDR1 is MDHEN and CDR2 is SYDVKM. This CDR3 comprises 15 residues. The germline V and J ends were trimmed by 6 bases and 0 bases, with 14 bases remaining between them. CDR3: CASSSLRGMNTEAFF. DNA for the CDR3: TGTGCCAGCAGCTCCTTACGGGGCATGAACACTGAAGCTTTCTTT.

The CDR3 coding sequence is TGCGCCAGCAGCCAAATGGACAGGGCCACCGGGGAGCTGTTTTTT. Translation gives CASSQMDRATGELFF. The V and J genes are TRBV4-1 and TRBJ2-2; 8 nucleotides line up with TRBD1. The CDR3 loop spans 15 amino acids. With V trimmed by 2 bases and J by 4 bases, 3 bases remained unmatched. The germline V gene has CDR1 MGHRA and CDR2 YSYEKL.

The CDR3 DNA sequence: TGTGCCAGCAGTCCCGGGACCCATATGGAATGGGGCTACACCTTC. Encoded protein: CASSPGTHMEWGYTF. This sequence joins TRBV28 and TRBJ1-2; a weak D match, TRBD1 (5 bases). The germline CDR1 and CDR2 sequences are MDHEN and SYDVKM. V lost 5 bases and J 8 bases, leaving 21 bases between the germline ends. The CDR3 loop spans 15 amino acids.

The chain's CDR3 is CASRAGPSWNTGELFF. The CDR3 nucleotides read TGTGCCAGCCGCGCCGGACCCTCGTGGAACACCGGGGAGCTGTTTTTT. The V call is TRBV27, the J call TRBJ2-2; D unclear. Trimming took off 8 bases at V and 1 base at J, with 17 bases between the two ends. CDR1 and CDR2 from the germline V gene are MNHEY and SMNVEV (reference sequence). The CDR3 spans 16 residues.

J is TRBJ1-1 and V is TRBV7-2, with 10 bases matching TRBD1. Losses at the gene ends were 5 bases for V and 4 bases for J; bases not matched to a gene: 7. The CDR3 spans 15 residues. CDR1 and CDR2 (germline): SGHTA, FQGNSA. CDR3 sequence (DNA): TGTGCCAGCAGCGTTGGACAGGGGGGTCTCACTGAAGCTTTCTTT. Translating gives CASSVGQGGLTEAFF.

This chain joins TRBV27 and TRBJ2-3; D is possibly TRBD2 (6 bases). Germline CDR1 and CDR2: MNHEY and SMNVEV (reference sequence). V dropped 5 bases and J dropped 0 bases, with 18 bases sitting between them. The CDR3 sequence is 17 residues long. The CDR3 DNA reads TGTGCCAGCAGTCCTACTTTGGGGGGATCTAGCACAGATACGCAGTATTTT. This sequence encodes CASSPTLGGSSTDTQYF.

In this sample, this clone turned up once. The chain joins TRBV19 to TRBJ1-2, with D unclear. Germline assignment: CDR1 LNHDA and CDR2 SQIVND (reference sequence). Trimming shortened V by 3 bases and J by 1 base, and 18 bases separated the two germline ends. The CDR3 length is 17 residues. The CDR3 sequence is CASSMSPDPAFNYGYTF. CDR3 DNA sequence: TGTGCCAGTAGTATGTCTCCTGACCCTGCCTTTAACTATGGCTACACCTTC.

This clone was recorded once. The chain uses TRBV28 and TRBJ2-4; D not certain. The CDR3 sequence is 15 residues long. Germline V lookup: CDR1 MDHEN, CDR2 SYDVKM. V was trimmed by 1 base and J by 8 bases, leaving 15 bases between them. CDR3 DNA: TGTGCCAGCAGTTTATCCCCGGGTGGACGGGACATTCAGTACTTC. It translates to CASSLSPGGRDIQYF. The full variable domain, completed using reference TRBV28 and TRBJ2-4, is DVKVTQSSRYLVKRTGEKVFLECVQDMDHENMFWYRQDPGLGLRLIYFSYDVKMKEKGDIPEGYSVSREKKERFSLILESASTNQTSMYLCASSLSPGGRDIQYFGAGTRLSVL.

This chain links TRBV6-6 with TRBJ1-1; 9 positions agree with TRBD1. J was trimmed by 2 bases and V by 5 bases; bases with no gene match: 3. The CDR3 contains 14 residues. CDR1 is MNHNY, CDR2 SVGAGI, per germline (reference sequence). The CDR3 sequence is CASSRTGVNTEAFF. The CDR3, as DNA: TGTGCCAGCAGTCGGACAGGGGTTAACACTGAAGCTTTCTTT.

Note on this clone: Sequence at one end of the junction differs from germline and may be a read error. V gene TRBV7-2 combines with J gene TRBJ2-3; D is undetermined. Looked up from germline, CDR1 is SGHTA and CDR2 is FQGNSA. This CDR3 has 15 amino acids. The CDR3 region is CASTLRPASTDTQYF. The CDR3 nucleotides are TGTGCCAGCACCTTACGTCCGGCTAGCACAGATACGCAGTATTTT.